The 31 T cell receptor beta chains below were found in one sample sequenced in a study of T cell responses to AZD1222 COVID-19 vaccine. TCRdb keeps only in-frame clones here, not all; method: immunoSEQ multiplex PCR. Of approximately 140,000 clones in the sample, around nine tenths are singletons; the top ten hold under 4%. The sequencing used peripheral blood, collected 28 days after the second AZD1222 dose. The receptor set was obtained from an adult who received the AZD1222 COVID-19 vaccine.

J is TRBJ1-1 and V is TRBV6-5, with 8 bases identical to TRBD1. After removal of 2 bases from V and 5 bases from J, the junction contained 7 bases not matched to a gene. The CDR3 consists of 15 residues. Germline V gene data show CDR1 as MNHEY and CDR2 as SVGAGI. The CDR3 loop reads CASSYGQGGGTEAFF. In DNA form, the CDR3 reads TGTGCCAGCAGTTACGGACAGGGCGGAGGAACTGAAGCTTTCTTT.

The chain employs TRBV7-9 and TRBJ2-2; 7 bases match TRBD2. CDR1 and CDR2 from the germline V gene are SEHNR and FQNEAQ (reference sequence). The CDR3 covers 17 residues. J was trimmed by 3 bases and V by 0 bases; bases with no gene match: 7. The CDR3 sequence is CASSLAWGREDTGELFF. The CDR3 DNA is TGTGCCAGCAGCTTAGCATGGGGACGGGAGGACACCGGGGAGCTGTTTTTT.

This clone was found once. This rearrangement joins TRBV29-1 to TRBJ1-3; D is ambiguous. V was cut by 1 base and J by 0 bases, with 4 bases left in between. The CDR3 runs 13 residues. CDR1 is SQVTM and CDR2 is ANQGSEA in the germline V gene. CDR3 amino acids: CSVEVSSGNTIYF. The DNA for the CDR3 is TGCAGCGTTGAAGTAAGCTCTGGAAACACCATATATTTT.

The rearrangement joins TRBV24-1 to TRBJ2-1, with D possibly matching TRBD2 (5 bases). Germline lookup yields CDR1 KGHDR and CDR2 SFDVKD. This CDR3 region has 15 residues. V shed 3 bases and J shed 6 bases, with 14 bases lying between them. The CDR3 loop reads CATSDRFAGPNEQFF. The DNA of the CDR3 is TGTGCCACCAGTGATCGATTCGCGGGCCCCAATGAGCAGTTCTTC.

The chain joins TRBV28 to TRBJ1-2; 12 nucleotides agree with TRBD1. CDR3 size: 14 residues. CDR1 and CDR2 from the germline V gene are MDHEN and SYDVKM. V shed 6 bases, J shed 2 bases, and the junction held 1 base outside the gene matches. The chain's CDR3 is CASRGTGGNYGYTF. DNA for the CDR3: TGTGCCAGCAGGGGGACAGGGGGCAACTATGGCTACACCTTC.

The rearrangement links TRBV10-3 to TRBJ1-1; a weak D match, TRBD1 (6 bases). CDR3 length: 14 residues. V was cut by 3 bases and J by 6 bases, with 14 bases left in between. Germline CDR1 reads ENHRY; CDR2 reads SYGVKD. CDR3 residues: CAISERQERAEAFF. CDR3 nucleotide sequence: TGTGCCATCAGTGAACGACAGGAAAGGGCTGAAGCTTTCTTT.

The chain is built from TRBV28 and TRBJ1-2; 7 bases match TRBD1. The J segment lost 7 bases and the V segment lost 4 bases, leaving 15 bases of the junction unmatched. The CDR3 is 16 residues long. Germline CDR1 is MDHEN and CDR2 is SYDVKM. The CDR3 region is CASSSAPTGTRGGYTF. CDR3 nucleotide sequence: TGTGCCAGCAGTTCGGCCCCGACAGGGACAAGAGGTGGCTACACCTTC.

This CDR3 reads CASSLLGGEAFF. DNA of the CDR3: TGTGCCAGCAGTTTATTAGGGGGCGAAGCTTTCTTT. The rearrangement links TRBV27 to TRBJ1-1, with 7 nucleotides matching TRBD1. Germline V gene data show CDR1 as MNHEY and CDR2 as SMNVEV (reference sequence). CDR3 size: 12 residues. V lost 1 base, J lost 8 bases, and 1 base stayed unmatched.

This clone occurred once. The rearrangement joins TRBV3-1 (or the pseudogene TRBV3-2) to TRBJ1-1; 8 nucleotides align to TRBD1. From germline, CDR1 is LGHDT and CDR2 YNNKEL (reference sequence). This CDR3 comprises 15 residues. Trimming at V came to 1 base and at J to 1 base, leaving 2 bases not matched to a gene. The CDR3 loop reads CASSQVTGGNTEAFF. The CDR3 nucleotides read TGTGCCAGCAGCCAAGTAACAGGGGGGAACACTGAAGCTTTCTTT.

The sample holds one count of this clone. The rearrangement uses TRBV5-4 and TRBJ1-1, with D perhaps matching TRBD1 (6 bases). This CDR3 region has 15 residues. Germline CDR1 is SGHNT and CDR2 is YYREEE (reference sequence). Trimming pared 4 bases from V and 6 bases from J, leaving 19 bases between. CDR3 nucleotide sequence: TGTGCCAGCAGCCGAAGGGAGGGGGGATTATCTGAAGCTTTCTTT. Translation gives CASSRREGGLSEAFF.

The chain recombines TRBV30 with TRBJ1-3; 7 bases fit TRBD1. Germline V CDR1 and CDR2: GTSNPN, SVGIG (reference sequence). This CDR3 spans 16 amino acids. V lost 2 bases to trimming and J lost 2 bases; unmatched junction nucleotides: 9. CDR3 DNA: TGTGCCTGGAGTCCGACCGACAGGGTGACTGGAAACACCATATATTTT. It yields the protein CAWSPTDRVTGNTIYF.

The rearrangement uses TRBV5-1 and TRBJ2-7; the match to TRBD2 covers 9 bases. The CDR3 contains 16 residues. Per the germline V gene, CDR1 is SGHRS and CDR2 is YFSETQ. V trimming: 0 bases; J trimming: 5 bases; junction bases outside the gene matches: 9. The CDR3 bases are TGCGCCAGCAGCTTGGACACTAGCGGGTGGGGGAACGAGCAGTACTTC. Translating it yields CASSLDTSGWGNEQYF.

This clone was seen only once. The J gene is TRBJ2-7, the V gene TRBV24-1; 10 nucleotides line up with TRBD1. Germline CDR1 reads KGHDR; CDR2 reads SFDVKD. The V and J ends lost 5 bases and 1 base, in that order; junction bases with no gene match: 10. CDR3 length: 17 amino acids. The CDR3 DNA follows: TGTGCCACCAGTGCCTACACCCGGGACAGGGGTTCCTACGAGCAGTACTTC. Translating gives CATSAYTRDRGSYEQYF.

The chain uses TRBV11-1 and TRBJ2-7, with TRBD1 matching over 9 bases. The CDR3 has 16 amino acids. V lost 4 bases to trimming and J lost 5 bases; unmatched junction nucleotides: 12. Germline CDR1 and CDR2: SGHAT and FQDESV (reference sequence). In DNA form, the CDR3 reads TGTGCCAGCAGCTCGGGGTTTAGGACAGGGGCGGACGAGCAGTACTTC. It translates to CASSSGFRTGADEQYF.

The chain carries TRBV27 and TRBJ1-1, with D tentatively TRBD1 (5 bases). The germline CDR1 and CDR2 sequences are MNHEY and SMNVEV (reference sequence). The CDR3 sequence is 13 residues long. V was pared by 4 bases and J by 1 base, with 7 bases between. CDR3 protein: CASSSGRNTEAFF. Here the CDR3 DNA reads TGTGCCAGCAGTTCAGGGAGGAACACTGAAGCTTTCTTT.

The rearrangement uses TRBV12-5 and TRBJ2-2; D is perhaps TRBD2 (5 bases). CDR1 and CDR2 from the germline V gene are LGHNT and FRNRAP. The V and J ends lost 7 bases and 5 bases respectively, with 8 bases between them. This CDR3 contains 12 residues. CDR3 coding DNA: TGTGCTAGTGCATGGGAGACCGGGGAGCTGTTTTTT. Protein product: CASAWETGELFF. The whole variable domain, remainder taken from reference TRBV12-5 and TRBJ2-2, is DARVTQTPRHKVTEMGQEVTMRCQPILGHNTVFWYRQTMMQGLELLAYFRNRAPLDDSGMPKDRFSAEMPDATLATLKIQPSEPRDSAVYFCASAWETGELFFGEGSRLTVL.

The CDR3 nucleotides read TGTGCCAGCAGCACCCGGGGACTAGCGGATTACAATGAGCAGTTCTTC. Translating gives CASSTRGLADYNEQFF. The rearrangement joins TRBV5-4 to TRBJ2-1; 11 bases align to TRBD2. Germline V CDR1 and CDR2: SGHNT, YYREEE (reference sequence). Trimming removed 4 bases from V and 4 bases from J; junction bases left unmatched: 7. This CDR3 comprises 16 residues.

The rearrangement joins TRBV18 to TRBJ2-1, with no clear D. CDR1 and CDR2 (germline): KGHSH, LQKENI. Deletions cut 3 bases from V and 8 bases from J, with 11 bases between. This CDR3 has 13 residues. CDR3 residues: CASSPPPPDEQFF. The DNA for the CDR3 is TGTGCCAGCTCACCTCCCCCCCCGGATGAGCAGTTCTTC. The full variable domain, completed using reference TRBV18 and TRBJ2-1, is NAGVMQNPRHLVRRRGQEARLRCSPMKGHSHVYWYRQLPEEGLKFMVYLQKENIIDESGMPKERFSAEFPKEGPSILRIQQVVRGDSAAYFCASSPPPPDEQFFGPGTRLTVL.

The chain couples TRBV27 to TRBJ2-3; D is perhaps TRBD2 (5 bases). This CDR3 contains 15 residues. Germline lookup yields CDR1 MNHEY and CDR2 SMNVEV (reference sequence). The germline V and J ends were trimmed by 4 bases and 2 bases, with 13 bases remaining between them. CDR3 in amino acids: CASSYSGLPTDTQYF. The DNA for the CDR3 is TGTGCCAGCAGTTATAGTGGACTCCCCACAGATACGCAGTATTTT.

V is TRBV6-4 and J is TRBJ1-2; 10 bases fit TRBD1. There are 15 residues in the CDR3. Trimming took 4 bases from V and 2 from J; bases not matched to a gene: 4. CDR1 and CDR2 from the germline V gene are MRHNA and SNTAGT. The DNA for the CDR3 is TGTGCCAGCAGTGCGACAGGGGGCAGAAACTATGGCTACACCTTC. It translates to CASSATGGRNYGYTF.

The gene calls are TRBV19 and TRBJ1-5; D is undetermined. CDR1 is LNHDA, CDR2 SQIVND, per germline (reference sequence). The ends were cut back, 0 bases at V and 2 bases at J, with 14 bases in the middle. CDR3 length: 17 residues. In DNA form, the CDR3 reads TGTGCCAGTAGTATAGATGGGAGTCAATGGGGCAATCAGCCCCAGCATTTT. The encoded protein is CASSIDGSQWGNQPQHF.

The V gene is TRBV28, the J gene TRBJ1-3; D remains ambiguous. The CDR3 loop spans 16 amino acids. The V gene lost 4 bases and the J gene lost 0 bases, with 13 bases spanning the gap. The V gene's germline CDR1 is MDHEN and CDR2 SYDVKM. The CDR3 DNA is TGTGCCAGCAGTTCGACGGATCCTAGCTCTGGAAACACCATATATTTT. This sequence encodes CASSSTDPSSGNTIYF.

This clone has more than one count but fewer than ten. This sequence joins TRBV27 and TRBJ1-5; 8 bases are a match to TRBD1. CDR3 size: 15 residues. Looked up from germline, CDR1 is MNHEY and CDR2 is SMNVEV (reference sequence). V shed 5 bases, J shed 4 bases, and the junction held 7 bases outside the gene matches. The CDR3 sequence: CASSLRTGQNQPQHF. The CDR3 DNA reads as TGTGCCAGCAGTCTACGGACAGGGCAAAATCAGCCCCAGCATTTT.

J is TRBJ1-1 and V is TRBV27; the match to TRBD1 covers 8 bases. After removal of 4 bases from V and 4 bases from J, the junction contained 5 bases not matched to a gene. The CDR3 totals 14 residues. Germline lookup yields CDR1 MNHEY and CDR2 SMNVEV (reference sequence). CDR3 sequence reads: CASSSGGFGTEAFF. CDR3 DNA: TGTGCCAGCAGTTCAGGGGGCTTTGGCACTGAAGCTTTCTTT.

The chain employs TRBV16 and TRBJ2-1; D is unclear. V lost 0 bases and J 8 bases, leaving 8 bases between the germline ends. Germline V gives CDR1 KGHSY, CDR2 FQNENV. This CDR3 has 13 amino acids. The CDR3 nucleotides are TGTGCCAGCAGCCAATCGACCGCGGATGAGCAGTTCTTC. Translation gives CASSQSTADEQFF.

The sample holds one count of this clone. This chain uses TRBV7-9 with TRBJ2-1; 13 nucleotides match TRBD2. The CDR3 sequence is 14 residues long. The J segment lost 10 bases and the V segment lost 6 bases, leaving 6 bases of the junction unmatched. Germline CDR1 and CDR2: SEHNR and FQNEAQ (reference sequence). The CDR3 nucleotides are TGTGCCAGCAGTTCGCAGGGACTAGCGGGAGAGCAGTTCTTC. Translation gives CASSSQGLAGEQFF.

This sequence joins TRBV3-1 (or the pseudogene TRBV3-2) and TRBJ2-7; the D is unclear. V was trimmed by 0 bases and J by 9 bases, leaving 15 bases between them. Looked up from germline, CDR1 is LGHDT and CDR2 is YNNKEL (reference sequence). The CDR3 totals 14 residues. CDR3 sequence: CASSQDVGSPGQYF. The CDR3 DNA sequence: TGTGCCAGCAGCCAAGATGTCGGAAGCCCCGGGCAGTACTTC.

The rearrangement uses TRBV6-1 and TRBJ1-4; 9 nucleotides match TRBD1. Germline CDR1 MNHNS, CDR2 SASEGT. The CDR3 runs 19 residues. The junction had 15 bases not matched to a gene; V was cut back by 1 base and J by 6 bases. CDR3 loop: CASSEDGTGKLGADEKLFF. The CDR3 nucleotides read TGTGCCAGCAGTGAAGACGGGACAGGGAAATTGGGAGCTGATGAAAAACTGTTTTTT.

J is TRBJ2-2 and V is TRBV15, with 7 bases matching TRBD1. The V segment lost 5 bases and the J segment 1 base; nucleotides outside the gene matches: 10. This CDR3 region has 17 residues. CDR1 and CDR2 from the germline V gene are LNHNV and YYDKDF (reference sequence). CDR3 amino acids: CATSLGTVEENTGELFF. In DNA form, the CDR3 reads TGTGCCACCAGCCTCGGGACAGTAGAGGAGAACACCGGGGAGCTGTTTTTT. Full variable domain (rest looked up from reference TRBV15 and TRBJ2-2): DAMVIQNPRYQVTQFGKPVTLSCSQTLNHNVMYWYQQKSSQAPKLLFHYYDKDFNNEADTPDNFQSRRPNTSFCFLDIRSPGLGDTAMYLCATSLGTVEENTGELFFGEGSRLTVL.

This clone was recorded once. Other nucleotide sequences from this sample produce the same CDR3. V is TRBV18 and J is TRBJ1-1; D call uncertain. The V and J ends lost 3 bases and 1 base respectively, with 6 bases between them. Germline CDR1 is KGHSH and CDR2 is LQKENI. This CDR3 contains 13 residues. The CDR3 bases are TGTGCCAGCTCACCTGATGGGAACACTGAAGCTTTCTTT. It specifies CASSPDGNTEAFF.

The chain couples TRBV6-2 or TRBV6-3 to TRBJ1-1; D remains unclear. The CDR3 has 15 amino acids. In germline, CDR1 is MNHEY, CDR2 SVGEGT. The V gene lost 2 bases and the J gene lost 0 bases, with 10 bases spanning the gap. The CDR3 DNA follows: TGTGCCAGCAGTTACGGTGGGGATCTGAACACTGAAGCTTTCTTT. Amino acid sequence: CASSYGGDLNTEAFF.